This TCR beta chain stems from a study of T cell changes during pregnancy in multiple sclerosis. Profiled with immunoSEQ multiplex PCR; TCRdb holds only in-frame clones, not every one. The repertoire holds just under 50,000 clones, roughly 95% seen once, with around 0.31% in the top ten. V was cut by 1 base and J by 5 bases, with 8 bases left in between. CDR3 size: 13 residues. Germline loops: CDR1 SGHNT, CDR2 YYREEE (reference sequence). The V and J genes are TRBV5-4 and TRBJ2-3; no definite D call. Sequenced here: CD4+ T cells from peripheral blood mononuclear cells, sampled in the third trimester of pregnancy. This TCR came from a female donor with multiple sclerosis, enrolled in a pregnancy study. The CDR3 here is CASSLMAGDTQYF. The CDR3 nucleotides read TGTGCCAGCAGCTTGATGGCAGGAGATACGCAGTATTTT.